This passage covers 15 T cell receptor beta chains from one sample sequenced in a study of blood T cells in healthy people across ages. Sample-barcoded 5' priming and a J-beta primer mix drove a second PCR of roughly 7 to 11 cycles. TCRdb called the 5' RACE reads again in MiXCR, with one record for every CDR3 protein. Of around 1,900,000 distinct CDR3 sequences listed, about two fifths are singletons. The sample taken for sequencing was blood. Receptor source: a human donor in good health.

The rearrangement joins TRBV19 to TRBJ2-6; 7 nucleotides agree with TRBD1. This CDR3 spans 20 amino acids. Germline assignment: CDR1 LNHDA and CDR2 SQIVND (reference sequence). V shed 6 bases and J 0 bases; nucleotides not matched to a gene: 17. Here the CDR3 DNA reads TGTGCCAGTAGAAGGACCGCTTTTACAGGGGTGCACTCTGGGGCCAACGTCCTGACTTTC. This gives the protein CASRRTAFTGVHSGANVLTF.

This clonotype was recorded at least ten times. The chain carries TRBV12-3 or TRBV12-4 and TRBJ2-5; D remains ambiguous. The CDR3 spans 13 residues. V lost 3 bases and J 1 base, leaving 6 bases between the germline ends. CDR3 protein: CASSFGSQETQYF. DNA of the CDR3: TGTGCCAGCAGTTTTGGCAGCCAAGAGACCCAGTACTTC.

The chain recombines TRBV29-1 with TRBJ2-6; D is undetermined. Per germline, CDR1 SQVTM and CDR2 ANQGSEA. The CDR3 has 14 residues. The V end lost 7 bases, the J end lost 4 bases, and 14 bases lay between the germline ends. CDR3 residues: CSGVTGAGANVLTF. The CDR3 DNA follows: TGCAGCGGGGTGACCGGAGCCGGGGCCAACGTCCTGACTTTC.

The chain joins TRBV28 to TRBJ2-3, with a tentative D call TRBD1 (6 bases). Deletions cut 4 bases from V and 6 bases from J, with 14 bases between. CDR1 and CDR2 from the germline V gene are MDHEN and SYDVKM. This CDR3 has 14 amino acids. In DNA, the CDR3 is TGTGCCAGCAGTTCCGACAGGTTTACGGATACGCAGTATTTT. Amino acids: CASSSDRFTDTQYF.

This rearrangement joins TRBV12-3 or TRBV12-4 to TRBJ2-1; TRBD1 agrees at 7 bases. This CDR3 region has 14 residues. J was trimmed by 8 bases and V by 6 bases; bases with no gene match: 10. CDR3 nucleotide sequence: TGTGCCAGCAGAACGGAGACAGGGTTCCATGAGCAGTTCTTC. Protein sequence: CASRTETGFHEQFF.

V gene TRBV7-2 combines with J gene TRBJ1-5; 8 nucleotides line up with TRBD1. The V gene end was trimmed by 1 base and the J gene end by 2 bases; junction bases not matched to a gene: 4. Per the germline V gene, CDR1 is SGHTA and CDR2 is FQGNSA. The CDR3 is made up of 16 amino acids. Here the CDR3 reads CASSLGTGGGNQPQHF. The CDR3 coding sequence is TGTGCCAGCAGCTTAGGCACAGGGGGGGGCAATCAGCCCCAGCATTTT.

V usage is TRBV11-1 and J usage is TRBJ2-7; 7 bases agree with TRBD1. The CDR3 is 15 residues long. V lost 2 bases to trimming and J lost 3 bases; unmatched junction nucleotides: 7. Germline CDR1 is SGHAT and CDR2 is FQDESV (reference sequence). DNA for the CDR3: TGTGCCAGCAGCTTACAACCGACAGGGATCTACGAGCAGTACTTC. It is translated as CASSLQPTGIYEQYF.

The rearrangement uses TRBV29-1 and TRBJ2-1; TRBD2 matches 10 bases. V shed 8 bases, J shed 7 bases, and the junction held 11 bases outside the gene matches. The CDR3 is made up of 14 amino acids. The germline gives CDR1 SQVTM, CDR2 ANQGSEA. The chain's CDR3 is CSSKRGGQMNEQFF. The DNA of the CDR3 is TGCAGCTCCAAGCGGGGGGGGCAAATGAATGAGCAGTTCTTC.

This rearrangement joins TRBV4-3 to TRBJ2-7, with TRBD2 matching over 8 bases. The CDR3 length is 18 residues. V gave up 1 base and J gave up 0 bases; unmatched junction bases: 11. Germline V gene lookup returns CDR1 LGHNA and CDR2 YSLEER. The DNA of the CDR3 is TGCGCCAGCAGCCAAGCGGTTGACAGCGGGGGCCTCTCCTACGAGCAGTACTTC. It specifies CASSQAVDSGGLSYEQYF.

Regarding this clonotype: It may be a read error: a sequence one base away is much more abundant. The genes are TRBV5-5 and TRBJ2-4; D could derive from TRBD1 or TRBD2 (5 bases each). The CDR3 has 13 residues. Trimming removed 8 bases from V and 7 bases from J, with 16 bases in between. Germline-derived CDR1 and CDR2 are SGHKS and YYEKEE (reference sequence). The CDR3 sequence is CASDRDSGNIQYF. The CDR3 nucleotides read TGTGCCAGTGACCGGGATTCAGGGAACATTCAGTACTTC. The variable domain in full, completed from reference TRBV5-5 and TRBJ2-4, reads DAGVTQSPTHLIKTRGQQVTLRCSPISGHKSVSWYQQVLGQGPQFIFQYYEKEERGRGNFPDRFSARQFPNYSSELNVNALLLGDSALYLCASDRDSGNIQYFGAGTRLSVL.

The chain recombines TRBV27 with TRBJ2-5; no reliable D call. CDR1 is MNHEY, CDR2 SMNVEV, per germline (reference sequence). Deletions cut 3 bases from V and 5 bases from J, with 10 bases between. The CDR3 spans 13 residues. The CDR3 DNA follows: TGTGCCAGCAGTTTCCACTCATCGGAGACCCAGTACTTC. Translated, it gives CASSFHSSETQYF.

This clonotype was recorded only once. An end of the junction differs from the germline gene, which may be a read error. The chain uses TRBV19 and TRBJ2-6; D unresolved. The CDR3 has 8 residues. Germline V lookup: CDR1 LNHDA, CDR2 SQIVND (reference sequence). The CDR3 DNA reads as TGTGTCCTCCCGGTCCCGACTTTC. It translates to CVLPVPTF.

The chain has TRBV28 and TRBJ2-7, with 11 bases aligning to TRBD2. After removal of 5 bases from V and 7 bases from J, the junction contained 19 bases not matched to a gene. CDR3 size: 18 residues. CDR1 is MDHEN and CDR2 is SYDVKM in the germline V gene. This CDR3 is CASSPTSSLAGGAGEQYF. Here the CDR3 DNA reads TGTGCCAGCAGTCCTACCTCCTCCCTAGCGGGGGGAGCTGGAGAGCAGTACTTC.

This clonotype was picked up a small number of times. The chain has TRBV12-3 or TRBV12-4 and TRBJ2-7, with TRBD2 matching over 10 bases. The CDR3 runs 15 residues. The junction had 4 bases not matched to a gene; V was cut back by 5 bases and J by 0 bases. The CDR3 bases are TGTGCCAGCAGTGCCCTAGCGGGGGACTCCTACGAGCAGTACTTC. This translates into CASSALAGDSYEQYF.

This chain joins TRBV7-2 and TRBJ1-3; D perhaps matches TRBD1 (6 bases). This CDR3 has 14 amino acids. The germline CDR1 and CDR2 sequences are SGHTA and FQGNSA. V dropped 4 bases and J dropped 3 bases, with 10 bases sitting between them. The CDR3 region has the DNA TGTGCCAGCAGCTCAGGACAGTTTGGAAACACCATATATTTT. The encoded protein is CASSSGQFGNTIYF.